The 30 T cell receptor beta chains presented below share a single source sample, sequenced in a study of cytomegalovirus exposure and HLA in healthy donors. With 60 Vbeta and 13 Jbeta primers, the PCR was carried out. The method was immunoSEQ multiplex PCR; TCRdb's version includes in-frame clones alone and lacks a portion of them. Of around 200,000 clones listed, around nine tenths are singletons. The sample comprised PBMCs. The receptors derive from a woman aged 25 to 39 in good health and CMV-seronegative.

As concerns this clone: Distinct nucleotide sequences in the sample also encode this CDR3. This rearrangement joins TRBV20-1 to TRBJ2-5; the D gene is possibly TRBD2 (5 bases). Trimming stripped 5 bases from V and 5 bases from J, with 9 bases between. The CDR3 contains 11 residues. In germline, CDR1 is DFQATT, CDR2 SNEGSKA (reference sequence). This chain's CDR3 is CSARGGETQYF. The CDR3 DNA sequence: TGCAGTGCTCGCGGCGGGGAGACCCAGTACTTC.

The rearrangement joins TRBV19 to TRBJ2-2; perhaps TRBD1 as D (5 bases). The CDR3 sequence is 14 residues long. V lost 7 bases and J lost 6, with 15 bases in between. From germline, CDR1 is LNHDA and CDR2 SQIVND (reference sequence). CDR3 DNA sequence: TGTGCCAGTAAGAGGCAGGGCCCCGCCGGGGAGCTGTTTTTT. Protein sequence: CASKRQGPAGELFF.

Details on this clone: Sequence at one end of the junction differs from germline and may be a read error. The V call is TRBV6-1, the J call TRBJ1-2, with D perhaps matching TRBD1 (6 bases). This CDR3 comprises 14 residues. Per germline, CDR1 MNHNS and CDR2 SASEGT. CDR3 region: CASSEAGQSYVYTF. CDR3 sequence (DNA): TGTGCCAGCAGTGAAGCAGGACAGTCATATGTCTACACCTTC.

CDR3 region: CASRVTPASNQPQHF. The CDR3 nucleotides read TGTGCCAGCAGGGTGACACCAGCAAGCAATCAGCCCCAGCATTTT. The rearrangement links TRBV6-1 to TRBJ1-5; D not resolved. V was shortened by 6 bases and J by 1 base, with 13 bases between the two germline ends. This CDR3 comprises 15 residues. Germline CDR1 is MNHNS and CDR2 is SASEGT.

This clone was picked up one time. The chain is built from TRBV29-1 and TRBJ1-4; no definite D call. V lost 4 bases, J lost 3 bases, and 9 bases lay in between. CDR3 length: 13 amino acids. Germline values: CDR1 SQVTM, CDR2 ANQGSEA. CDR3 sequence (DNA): TGCAGCGTTGGGAAGGGAGCTAATGAAAAACTGTTTTTT. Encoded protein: CSVGKGANEKLFF.

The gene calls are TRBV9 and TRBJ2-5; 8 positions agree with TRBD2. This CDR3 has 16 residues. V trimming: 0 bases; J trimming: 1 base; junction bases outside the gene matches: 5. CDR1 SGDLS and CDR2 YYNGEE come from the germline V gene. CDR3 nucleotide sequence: TGTGCCAGCAGCGTAGACAGCGGGGGTTCCCAAGAGACCCAGTACTTC. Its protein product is CASSVDSGGSQETQYF.

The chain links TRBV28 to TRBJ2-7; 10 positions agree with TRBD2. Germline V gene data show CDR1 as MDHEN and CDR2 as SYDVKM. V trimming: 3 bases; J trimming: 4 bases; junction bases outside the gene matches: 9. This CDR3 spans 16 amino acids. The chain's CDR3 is CASSFPLAGVDYEQYF. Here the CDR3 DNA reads TGTGCCAGCAGTTTCCCCCTAGCGGGAGTTGATTACGAGCAGTACTTC. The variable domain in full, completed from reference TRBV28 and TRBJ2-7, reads DVKVTQSSRYLVKRTGEKVFLECVQDMDHENMFWYRQDPGLGLRLIYFSYDVKMKEKGDIPEGYSVSREKKERFSLILESASTNQTSMYLCASSFPLAGVDYEQYFGPGTRLTVT.

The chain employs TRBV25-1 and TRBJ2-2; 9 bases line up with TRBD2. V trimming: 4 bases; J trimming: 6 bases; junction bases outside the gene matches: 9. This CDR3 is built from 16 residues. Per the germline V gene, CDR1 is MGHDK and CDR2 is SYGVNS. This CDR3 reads CASSAVAGVGPGELFF. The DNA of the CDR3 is TGTGCCAGCAGTGCCGTAGCGGGAGTGGGGCCCGGGGAGCTGTTTTTT.

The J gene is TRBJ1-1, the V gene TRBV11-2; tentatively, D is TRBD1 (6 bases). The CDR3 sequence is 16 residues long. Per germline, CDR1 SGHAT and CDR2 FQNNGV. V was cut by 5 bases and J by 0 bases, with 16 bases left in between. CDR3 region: CASSPGGRGLNTEAFF. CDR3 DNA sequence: TGTGCCAGCAGCCCTGGGGGGAGGGGGTTGAACACTGAAGCTTTCTTT.

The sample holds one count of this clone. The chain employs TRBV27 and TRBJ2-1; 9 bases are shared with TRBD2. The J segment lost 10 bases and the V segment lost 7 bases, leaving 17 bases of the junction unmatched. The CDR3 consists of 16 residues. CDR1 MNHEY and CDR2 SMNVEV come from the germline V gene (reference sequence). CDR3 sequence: CASKRFGGRGIMEQFF. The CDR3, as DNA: TGTGCCAGCAAACGTTTCGGCGGGAGGGGGATTATGGAGCAGTTCTTC.

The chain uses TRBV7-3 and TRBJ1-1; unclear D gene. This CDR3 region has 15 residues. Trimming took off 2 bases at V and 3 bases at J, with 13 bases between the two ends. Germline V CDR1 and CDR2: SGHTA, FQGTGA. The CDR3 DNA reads TGTGCCAGCAGCTTACTTCCGGGAAGGGACACTGAAGCTTTCTTT. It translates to CASSLLPGRDTEAFF.

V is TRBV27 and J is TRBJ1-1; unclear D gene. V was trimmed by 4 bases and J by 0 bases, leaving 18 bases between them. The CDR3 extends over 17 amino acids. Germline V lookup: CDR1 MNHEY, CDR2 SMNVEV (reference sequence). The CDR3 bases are TGTGCCAGCAGTTCAAGGGCAGGACTGTTCATGAACACTGAAGCTTTCTTT. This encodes CASSSRAGLFMNTEAFF.

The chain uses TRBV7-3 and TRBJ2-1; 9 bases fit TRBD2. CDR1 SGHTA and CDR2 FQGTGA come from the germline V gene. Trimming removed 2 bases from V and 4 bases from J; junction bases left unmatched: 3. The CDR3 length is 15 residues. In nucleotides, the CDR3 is TGTGCCAGCAGCTTAGCTAGCGGGGTTTACAATGAGCAGTTCTTC. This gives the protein CASSLASGVYNEQFF.

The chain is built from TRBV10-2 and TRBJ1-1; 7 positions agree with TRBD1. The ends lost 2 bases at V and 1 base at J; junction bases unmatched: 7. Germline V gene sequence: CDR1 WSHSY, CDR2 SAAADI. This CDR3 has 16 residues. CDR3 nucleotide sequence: TGCGCCAGCAGTGAGGGGACAGCCACAAAGAACACTGAAGCTTTCTTT. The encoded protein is CASSEGTATKNTEAFF.

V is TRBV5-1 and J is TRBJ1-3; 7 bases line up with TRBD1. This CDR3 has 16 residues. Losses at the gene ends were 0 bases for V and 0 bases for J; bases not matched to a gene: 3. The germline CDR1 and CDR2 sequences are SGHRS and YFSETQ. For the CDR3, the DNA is TGCGCCAGCAGCTTGGGAGGGACAGACTCTGGAAACACCATATATTTT. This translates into CASSLGGTDSGNTIYF.

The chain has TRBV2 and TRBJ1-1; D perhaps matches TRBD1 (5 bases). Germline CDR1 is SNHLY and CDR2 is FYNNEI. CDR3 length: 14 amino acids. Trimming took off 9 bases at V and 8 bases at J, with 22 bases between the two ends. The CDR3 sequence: CASTAGHRAGEAFF. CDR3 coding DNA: TGTGCCAGTACGGCGGGGCACCGCGCAGGGGAAGCTTTCTTT.

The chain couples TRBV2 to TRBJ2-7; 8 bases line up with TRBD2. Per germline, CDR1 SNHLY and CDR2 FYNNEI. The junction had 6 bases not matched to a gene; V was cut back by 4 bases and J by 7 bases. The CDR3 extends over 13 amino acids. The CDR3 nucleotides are TGTGCCAGCAGTGCCGGAGGACTAGCAGAGCAGTACTTC. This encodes CASSAGGLAEQYF.

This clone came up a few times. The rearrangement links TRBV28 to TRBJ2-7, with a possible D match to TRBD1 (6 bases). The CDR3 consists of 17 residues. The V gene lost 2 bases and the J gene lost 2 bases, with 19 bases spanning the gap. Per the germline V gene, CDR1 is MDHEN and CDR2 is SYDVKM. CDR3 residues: CASSLNGAGERAYEQYF. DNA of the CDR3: TGTGCCAGCAGTTTAAACGGGGCAGGGGAAAGAGCCTACGAGCAGTACTTC.

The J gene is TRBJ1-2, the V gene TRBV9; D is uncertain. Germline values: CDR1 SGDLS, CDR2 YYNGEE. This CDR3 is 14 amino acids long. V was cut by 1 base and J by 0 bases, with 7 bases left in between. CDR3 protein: CASSVQATNYGYTF. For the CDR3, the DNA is TGTGCCAGCAGCGTACAGGCAACTAACTATGGCTACACCTTC. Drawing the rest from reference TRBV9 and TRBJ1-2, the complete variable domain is DSGVTQTPKHLITATGQRVTLRCSPRSGDLSVYWYQQSLDQGLQFLIQYYNGEERAKGNILERFSAQQFPDLHSELNLSSLELGDSALYFCASSVQATNYGYTFGSGTRLTVV.

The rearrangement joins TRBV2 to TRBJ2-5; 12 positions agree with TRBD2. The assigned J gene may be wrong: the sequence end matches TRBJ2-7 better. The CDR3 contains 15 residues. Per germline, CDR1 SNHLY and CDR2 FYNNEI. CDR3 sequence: CASSRLAGDGYEQYF. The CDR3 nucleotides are TGTGCCAGCAGTCGACTAGCGGGAGATGGTTACGAGCAGTACTTC.

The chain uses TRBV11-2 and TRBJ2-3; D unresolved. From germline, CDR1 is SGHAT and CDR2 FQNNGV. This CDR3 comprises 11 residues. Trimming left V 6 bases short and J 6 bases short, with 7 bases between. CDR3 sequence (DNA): TGTGCCAGCAGTCTTCGGGATACGCAGTATTTT. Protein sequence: CASSLRDTQYF.

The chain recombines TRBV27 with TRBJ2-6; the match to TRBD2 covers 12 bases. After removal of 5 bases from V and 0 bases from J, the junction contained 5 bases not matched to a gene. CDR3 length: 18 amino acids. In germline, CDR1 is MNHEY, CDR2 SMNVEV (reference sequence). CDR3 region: CASSILAGGVSGANVLTF. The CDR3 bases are TGTGCCAGCAGTATACTAGCGGGAGGAGTCTCTGGGGCCAACGTCCTGACTTTC.

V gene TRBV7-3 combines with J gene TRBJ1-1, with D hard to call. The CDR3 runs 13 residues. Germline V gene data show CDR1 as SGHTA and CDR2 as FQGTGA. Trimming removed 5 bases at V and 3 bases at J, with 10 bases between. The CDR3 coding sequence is TGTGCCAGCAGCCGTGCCCGGGACACTGAAGCTTTCTTT. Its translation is CASSRARDTEAFF.

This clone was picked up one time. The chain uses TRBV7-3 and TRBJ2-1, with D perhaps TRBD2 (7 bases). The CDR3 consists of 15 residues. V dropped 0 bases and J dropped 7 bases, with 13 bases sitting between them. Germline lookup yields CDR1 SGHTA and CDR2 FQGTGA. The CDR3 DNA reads TGTGCCAGCAGCTTAACGGGGGGGGCCGGAAATGAGCAGTTCTTC. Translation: CASSLTGGAGNEQFF. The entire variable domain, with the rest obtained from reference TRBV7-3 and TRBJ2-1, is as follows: GAGVSQTPSNKVTEKGKYVELRCDPISGHTALYWYRQSLGQGPEFLIYFQGTGAADDSGLPNDRFFAVRPEGSVSTLKIQRTERGDSAVYLCASSLTGGAGNEQFFGPGTRLTVL.

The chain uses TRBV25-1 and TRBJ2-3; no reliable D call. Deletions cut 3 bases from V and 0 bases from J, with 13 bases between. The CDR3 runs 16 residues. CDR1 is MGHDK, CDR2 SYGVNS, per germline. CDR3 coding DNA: TGTGCCAGCAGTGAGGTTACAGCTCCCAGCACAGATACGCAGTATTTT. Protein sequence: CASSEVTAPSTDTQYF. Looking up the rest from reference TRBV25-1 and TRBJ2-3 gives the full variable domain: EADIYQTPRYLVIGTGKKITLECSQTMGHDKMYWYQQDPGMELHLIHYSYGVNSTEKGDLSSESTVSRIRTEHFPLTLESARPSHTSQYLCASSEVTAPSTDTQYFGPGTRLTVL.

The CDR3 spells CAISESNLRGNEKLFF. The CDR3 region has the DNA TGTGCCATCAGTGAGTCGAATCTTCGAGGGAATGAAAAACTGTTTTTT. V and J are TRBV10-3 and TRBJ1-4; no reliable D call. The CDR3 runs 16 residues. V lost 0 bases to trimming and J lost 5 bases, with 13 bases between them. Germline-derived CDR1 and CDR2 are ENHRY and SYGVKD.

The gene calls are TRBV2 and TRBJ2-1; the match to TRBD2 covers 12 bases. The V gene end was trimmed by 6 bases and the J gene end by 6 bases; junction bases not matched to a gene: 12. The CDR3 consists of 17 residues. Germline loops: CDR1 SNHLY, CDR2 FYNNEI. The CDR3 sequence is CASSQTSGRPLGNEQFF. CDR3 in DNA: TGTGCCAGCAGCCAGACTAGCGGGAGACCCCTTGGCAATGAGCAGTTCTTC.

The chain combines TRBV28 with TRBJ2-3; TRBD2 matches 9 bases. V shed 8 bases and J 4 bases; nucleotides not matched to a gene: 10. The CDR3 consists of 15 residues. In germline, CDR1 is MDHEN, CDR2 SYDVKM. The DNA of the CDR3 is TGTGCCAGCGCAGCGGGAGGCCTTGGGGCAGATACGCAGTATTTT. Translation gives CASAAGGLGADTQYF.

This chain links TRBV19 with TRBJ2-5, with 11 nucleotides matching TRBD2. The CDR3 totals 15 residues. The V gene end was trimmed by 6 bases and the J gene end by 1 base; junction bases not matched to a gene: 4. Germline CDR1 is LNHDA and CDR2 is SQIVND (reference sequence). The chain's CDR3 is CASRSSGGFQETQYF. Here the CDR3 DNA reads TGTGCCAGTAGATCTAGCGGGGGGTTCCAAGAGACCCAGTACTTC.

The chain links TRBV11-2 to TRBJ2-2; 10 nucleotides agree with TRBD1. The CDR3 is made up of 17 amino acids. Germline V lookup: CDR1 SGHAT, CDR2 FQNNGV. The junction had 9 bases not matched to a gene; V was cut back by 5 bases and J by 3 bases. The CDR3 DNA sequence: TGTGCCAGCAGCACAGACAGGGGGCGAGACGACACCGGGGAGCTGTTTTTT. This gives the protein CASSTDRGRDDTGELFF.